The 27 T cell receptor beta chains listed next were all sequenced from one sample in a study of T cells in Graves' hyperthyroidism and ophthalmopathy (dated by TCRdb to between 2018 and 2021). The library came from multiplex PCR. TCRdb records Illumina HiSeq 2000 as the sequencer. The TCR beta CDR3 regions were amplified from the RNA transcripts. The TCR CDR3 was subjected to a first round of RT-PCR using the HTBI primer set and the Qiagen OneStep RT-PCR kit. TCRdb reanalyzed the raw reads on its own, using fastp at Q25 for trimming and MiXCR for clone calling, and kept in-frame beta chains. Under each unique CDR3 protein, matching rows form one entry showing the most common genes and DNA. For this sample there are 600,000 or so distinct CDR3 sequences; around 16% appear just once. In total, the top ten clones hold around 3.9% of the sample. Sequenced input: blood. Receptors were obtained from a woman between 25 and 40 years old with Graves' hyperthyroidism.

There are many counts of this clonotype. The chain recombines TRBV7-8 with TRBJ2-5, with D perhaps matching TRBD1 (5 bases). CDR1 and CDR2 from the germline V gene are SGHVS and FQNEAQ. CDR3 size: 14 residues. Between the trimmed V and J ends, which lost 3 bases and 5 bases, there was a span of 13 bases. The CDR3 spells CASSFIGVGETQYF. In nucleotides, the CDR3 is TGTGCCAGCAGCTTCATAGGGGTGGGGGAGACCCAGTACTTC.

This clonotype has at least ten counts. V is TRBV2 and J is TRBJ2-1; TRBD2 agrees at 11 bases. The germline CDR1 and CDR2 sequences are SNHLY and FYNNEI. Trimming at V came to 6 bases and at J to 6 bases, leaving 4 bases not matched to a gene. This CDR3 is 14 amino acids long. The CDR3 region has the DNA TGTGCCAGCAGCCCTAGCGGGAGGACCAATGAGCAGTTCTTC. Protein product: CASSPSGRTNEQFF.

This clonotype was seen ten or more times. This chain uses TRBV11-2 with TRBJ1-1, with a possible D match to TRBD1 (6 bases). V was trimmed by 0 bases and J by 10 bases, leaving 12 bases between them. Germline CDR1 is SGHAT and CDR2 is FQNNGV. The CDR3 covers 13 residues. This CDR3 is CASSLDQGIAAFF. CDR3 bases: TGTGCCAGCAGCTTAGATCAGGGGATTGCAGCTTTCTTT.

In the case of this clonotype: At one boundary the junction diverges from the germline segment, which might be a read error. The rearrangement links TRBV19 to TRBJ1-5; 9 bases agree with TRBD1. The CDR3 covers 15 residues. Germline CDR1 and CDR2: LNHDA and SQIVND (reference sequence). Here the CDR3 reads CASSPKDRGNQPQHF. As DNA, the CDR3 is TGTGCCAGTAGCCCAAAGGACAGGGGCAACCAGCCCCAGCATTTT.

This clonotype was picked up many times. The rearrangement links TRBV5-1 to TRBJ1-1; possible D gene TRBD1, 5 bases. The CDR3 contains 15 residues. Germline CDR1 is SGHRS and CDR2 is YFSETQ. V was cut by 0 bases and J by 4 bases, with 13 bases left in between. CDR3 amino acids: CASSLAGGYGTEAFF. In DNA form, the CDR3 reads TGCGCCAGCAGCTTGGCCGGGGGGTACGGCACTGAAGCTTTCTTT.

This clonotype was found a few times. The V gene is TRBV6-1, the J gene TRBJ1-2, with TRBD1 matching over 10 bases. The CDR3 is 16 residues long. Germline CDR1 reads MNHNS; CDR2 reads SASEGT. V shed 0 bases and J 7 bases; nucleotides not matched to a gene: 8. DNA for the CDR3: TGTGCCAGCAGTGAAGCGCCTGACAGGGGGCTTGGTGGCTACACCTTC. Protein: CASSEAPDRGLGGYTF.

In this sample, this clonotype turned up many times. The chain combines TRBV7-2 with TRBJ2-7; D remains unclear. Trimming took off 1 base at V and 2 bases at J, with 9 bases between the two ends. The CDR3 extends over 14 amino acids. The germline CDR1 and CDR2 sequences are SGHTA and FQGNSA. The CDR3 sequence: CASSLDWITYEQYF. CDR3 DNA sequence: TGTGCCAGCAGCTTAGATTGGATAACCTACGAGCAGTACTTC.

This clonotype was counted only a few times. The chain uses TRBV20-1 and TRBJ2-2; 8 positions match TRBD1. The CDR3 is made up of 16 amino acids. The ends lost 0 bases at V and 4 bases at J; junction bases unmatched: 7. Germline V gene data show CDR1 as DFQATT and CDR2 as SNEGSKA (reference sequence). The CDR3 loop is CSARDRRTGPTGELFF. For the CDR3, the DNA is TGCAGTGCTAGAGATCGTAGGACAGGGCCCACCGGGGAGCTGTTTTTT.

This chain uses TRBV9 with TRBJ2-7; possible D gene TRBD1, 5 bases. V lost 6 bases, J lost 1 base, and 20 bases lay in between. Germline CDR1 reads SGDLS; CDR2 reads YYNGEE. The CDR3 is made up of 16 amino acids. The CDR3 sequence is CASTQGPSTSSYEQYF. CDR3 nucleotide sequence: TGTGCCAGCACCCAGGGTCCCAGCACAAGTTCCTACGAGCAGTACTTC.

The V call is TRBV6-4, the J call TRBJ2-1, with TRBD2 identical over 11 bases. Looked up from germline, CDR1 is MRHNA and CDR2 is SNTAGT. The CDR3 runs 16 residues. Trimming cost V 0 bases and J 6 bases; bases outside gene matches: 4. CDR3 amino acids: CASSDSVAGGSNEQFF. CDR3 bases: TGTGCCAGCAGTGACTCGGTAGCGGGAGGGTCCAATGAGCAGTTCTTC.

The rearrangement links TRBV10-3 to TRBJ2-2, with TRBD2 identical over 13 bases. Germline V lookup: CDR1 ENHRY, CDR2 SYGVKD. After removal of 6 bases from V and 6 bases from J, the junction contained 1 base not matched to a gene. The length of the CDR3 is 14 residues. CDR3 sequence reads: CAIRGTSGAGELFF. CDR3 DNA: TGTGCCATCAGGGGGACTAGCGGGGCCGGGGAGCTGTTTTTT.

This clonotype was seen at least ten times. This rearrangement joins TRBV3-1 to TRBJ2-5; no clear D. V was pared by 2 bases and J by 7 bases, with 11 bases between. This CDR3 comprises 13 residues. In germline, CDR1 is LGHDT, CDR2 YNNKEL (reference sequence). For the CDR3, the DNA is TGTGCCAGCAGCCAACTAGGGTCAGGGACCCAGTACTTC. Encoded protein: CASSQLGSGTQYF.

This chain connects TRBV7-6 to TRBJ2-1; TRBD2 aligns across 11 bases. The ends lost 4 bases at V and 5 bases at J; junction bases unmatched: 7. Germline assignment: CDR1 SGHVS and CDR2 FNYEAQ. The CDR3 length is 16 residues. The CDR3 DNA reads as TGTGCCAGCAGCTCCTCTGGGACTAGCGGAAACAATGAGCAGTTCTTC. Translating it yields CASSSSGTSGNNEQFF.

For the CDR3, the DNA is TGTGCCAGCAGTTCTGAAGTCTCCTACGAGCAGTACTTC. This gives the protein CASSSEVSYEQYF. V is TRBV27 and J is TRBJ2-7; D ambiguous. V dropped 4 bases and J dropped 0 bases, with 7 bases sitting between them. The CDR3 consists of 13 residues. Germline V gives CDR1 MNHEY, CDR2 SMNVEV (reference sequence).

This clonotype was counted at least ten times. This chain joins TRBV28 and TRBJ2-7, with 11 positions matching TRBD1. V gave up 7 bases and J gave up 3 bases; unmatched junction bases: 8. This CDR3 has 15 residues. Germline V gene lookup returns CDR1 MDHEN and CDR2 SYDVKM. CDR3 amino acids: CASTKRGQGDYEQYF. CDR3 nucleotide sequence: TGTGCCAGCACAAAGCGGGGACAGGGGGACTACGAGCAGTACTTC.

This clonotype came up many times. The V call is TRBV2, the J call TRBJ1-1; weak D call: TRBD1 (5 bases). Trimming pared 3 bases from V and 1 base from J, leaving 12 bases between. From germline, CDR1 is SNHLY and CDR2 FYNNEI. The CDR3 length is 15 residues. This chain's CDR3 is CASSEGPRRNTEAFF. The CDR3 DNA sequence: TGTGCCAGCAGTGAGGGGCCCCGGAGGAACACTGAAGCTTTCTTT.

This clonotype was observed at least ten times. The chain is built from TRBV3-1 and TRBJ1-5; weak D call: TRBD1 (5 bases). Trimming took off 1 base at V and 7 bases at J, with 8 bases between the two ends. CDR1 is LGHDT and CDR2 is YNNKEL in the germline V gene (reference sequence). The CDR3 runs 13 residues. The CDR3, as DNA: TGTGCCAGCAGCCAAGGGAAGGGGCAGCCCCAGCATTTT. It is translated as CASSQGKGQPQHF.

Many counts were recorded for this clonotype. This rearrangement joins TRBV6-1 to TRBJ2-3, with a weak D call TRBD1 (5 bases). Trimming left V 11 bases short and J 1 base short, with 19 bases between. Germline-derived CDR1 and CDR2 are MNHNS and SASEGT. The CDR3 length is 15 residues. CDR3 residues: CAGCSGGARTDTQYF. CDR3 DNA sequence: TGTGCCGGCTGTTCTGGTGGGGCCCGCACAGATACGCAGTATTTT.

The sample holds a few counts of this clonotype. At one boundary the junction diverges from the germline segment, which might be a read error. The chain has TRBV5-1 and TRBJ2-2; 11 bases are shared with TRBD2. The CDR3 runs 15 residues. CDR1 and CDR2 from the germline V gene are SGHRS and YFSETQ. The CDR3 sequence is CASRETSGNTGELVF. In nucleotides, the CDR3 is TGCGCCAGCAGGGAGACTAGCGGGAACACCGGGGAGCTGGTTTTT. Full variable domain (remainder filled in from reference TRBV5-1 and TRBJ2-2): KAGVTQTPRYLIKTRGQQVTLSCSPISGHRSVSWYQQTPGQGLQFLFEYFSETQRNKGNFPGRFSGRQFSNSRSEMNVSTLELGDSALYLCASRETSGNTGELVFGEGSRLTVL.

This clonotype was seen a few times. V and J are TRBV2 and TRBJ2-2; no firm D call. V lost 4 bases and J 4 bases, leaving 10 bases between the germline ends. The germline gives CDR1 SNHLY, CDR2 FYNNEI. The CDR3 loop spans 14 amino acids. The CDR3 nucleotides read TGTGCCAGCAGTGCGTTAGCAGCCACCGGGGAGCTGTTTTTT. Encoded protein: CASSALAATGELFF.

The V and J genes are TRBV5-1 and TRBJ2-3; the D gene is possibly TRBD1 (6 bases). Germline CDR1 and CDR2: SGHRS and YFSETQ. CDR3 length equals 17 residues. Trimming took 4 bases from V and 0 from J, leaving 18 bases between them. The CDR3 here is CASSPTDRRPSTDTQYF. CDR3 sequence (DNA): TGCGCCAGCAGCCCAACCGACAGGAGACCTAGCACAGATACGCAGTATTTT.

A few counts support this clonotype. The final CDR3 position lacks the conserved phenylalanine or tryptophan, pointing to a likely read error. The genes are TRBV11-2 and TRBJ2-5, with 11 bases that match TRBD2. The V gene end was trimmed by 3 bases and the J gene end by 1 base; junction bases not matched to a gene: 4. This CDR3 has 16 residues. CDR1 SGHAT and CDR2 FQNNGV come from the germline V gene. The CDR3 DNA reads TGTGCCAGCAGCTTGGCCCTAGCGGGAGGCCAAGAGACCCAGTACCTC. Amino acids: CASSLALAGGQETQYL.

The table lists this clonotype with many counts. V is TRBV7-2 and J is TRBJ2-7; 14 nucleotides match TRBD2. Germline CDR1 SGHTA, CDR2 FQGNSA. The CDR3 consists of 17 residues. Unmatched junction bases numbered 11, after V lost 3 bases and J lost 7 bases. CDR3 bases: TGTGCCAGCAGCTTGGGGGGGGGACTAGCGGGAGTTGGTGAGCAGTACTTC. It yields the protein CASSLGGGLAGVGEQYF. The complete variable domain, with remaining parts taken from reference TRBV7-2 and TRBJ2-7, reads GAGVSQSPSNKVTEKGKDVELRCDPISGHTALYWYRQSLGQGLEFLIYFQGNSAPDKSGLPSDRFSAERTGGSVSTLTIQRTQQEDSAVYLCASSLGGGLAGVGEQYFGPGTRLTVT.

The chain carries TRBV2 and TRBJ2-2, with D possibly being TRBD2 (7 bases). The germline V gene has CDR1 SNHLY and CDR2 FYNNEI. V gave up 2 bases and J gave up 4 bases, with 14 bases separating them. This CDR3 contains 16 residues. CDR3 bases: TGTGCCAGCAGTGAACTCCGGGGGGCGGGCACCGGGGAGCTGTTTTTT. The encoded protein is CASSELRGAGTGELFF.

This clonotype was seen a handful of times. The V call is TRBV20-1, the J call TRBJ1-2; 7 nucleotides match TRBD1. CDR3 length: 14 residues. The V segment lost 4 bases and the J segment 1 base; nucleotides outside the gene matches: 6. Germline V gene sequence: CDR1 DFQATT, CDR2 SNEGSKA (reference sequence). The DNA for the CDR3 is TGCAGTGCTATAGGGACAGAAAGTAACTATGGCTACACCTTC. It yields the protein CSAIGTESNYGYTF.

The gene calls are TRBV10-3 and TRBJ2-1; 15 bases are shared with TRBD2. This CDR3 has 23 residues. The V segment lost 0 bases and the J segment 7 bases; nucleotides outside the gene matches: 22. Germline CDR1 is ENHRY and CDR2 is SYGVKD. CDR3 protein: CAISESMARTSGRAQSLSNEQFF. The CDR3 coding sequence is TGTGCCATCAGTGAGTCGATGGCTAGGACTAGCGGGAGGGCCCAAAGTCTTTCTAATGAGCAGTTCTTC.

The rearrangement links TRBV29-1 to TRBJ2-7; D tentatively reads TRBD1 or TRBD2 (5 bases each). V gave up 8 bases and J gave up 7 bases, with 15 bases separating them. Germline loops: CDR1 SQVTM, CDR2 ANQGSEA. The CDR3 loop spans 11 amino acids. Here the CDR3 reads CSMGVSGEQYF. In nucleotides, the CDR3 is TGCAGCATGGGGGTCTCGGGAGAGCAGTACTTC.